Shown below are 3 T cell receptor beta chains from a single sample sequenced in a study of T cells after somatic rescue of genetic block. Sequencing used immunoSEQ multiplex PCR; TCRdb keeps in-frame clones, though not all of them. In the table there are tens of thousands of clones, approximately 91% of which are singletons. Sequencing was carried out using peripheral blood mononuclear cells (PBMCs). The receptors originated from a man aged 30 to 45.

The V call is TRBV27, the J call TRBJ2-5; TRBD2 aligns across 9 bases. Germline-derived CDR1 and CDR2 are MNHEY and SMNVEV (reference sequence). The CDR3 runs to 22 residues. J lost 0 bases, V lost 1 base, and 21 bases had no gene match. CDR3 sequence reads: CASSLYPPGGGGGSLYQETQYF. In DNA form, the CDR3 reads TGTGCCAGCAGTTTATATCCCCCGGGTGGCGGGGGGGGATCGCTGTACCAAGAGACCCAGTACTTC.

The rearrangement links TRBV6-5 to TRBJ1-5; maybe TRBD1 (5 bases). V was cut by 2 bases and J by 4 bases, with 6 bases left in between. This CDR3 has 13 amino acids. The germline CDR1 and CDR2 sequences are MNHEY and SVGAGI. The CDR3 sequence is CASSYAGNQPQHF. The DNA for the CDR3 is TGTGCCAGCAGTTACGCAGGGAATCAGCCCCAGCATTTT.

V and J are TRBV2 and TRBJ1-5, with D possibly being TRBD1 (6 bases). Germline lookup yields CDR1 SNHLY and CDR2 FYNNEI. The CDR3 length is 14 residues. The ends were cut back, 6 bases at V and 2 bases at J, with 11 bases in the middle. The CDR3 loop is CASRDSDRNQPQHF. CDR3 bases: TGTGCCAGCAGGGACAGCGATCGCAATCAGCCCCAGCATTTT.